This T cell receptor beta chain was sequenced during a study of technical replicates of blood from a few donors. The J segment lost 0 bases and the V segment lost 0 bases, leaving 3 bases of the junction unmatched. This CDR3 is built from 16 residues. Per the germline V gene, CDR1 is SGDLS and CDR2 is YYNGEE. Profiled with immunoSEQ multiplex PCR; TCRdb holds only in-frame clones, not every one. The sample shows about 75,000 clones, about nine tenths of them seen only once. V gene TRBV9 combines with J gene TRBJ2-3; TRBD2 agrees at 8 bases. The material sequenced was T cells isolated from PBMCs. This receptor was taken from a human donor in good health. Some clones in this sample may be carry-over from other donors' samples. This CDR3 reads CASSVGVAGSTDTQYF. In DNA, the CDR3 is TGTGCCAGCAGCGTAGGAGTAGCGGGGAGCACAGATACGCAGTATTTT.